This record concerns one T cell receptor beta chain sequence. Its antigen is undetermined. Assay: immunoSEQ multiplex PCR; the TCRdb copy retains only in-frame clones and omits some. This sample carries approximately 400,000 clones, approximately 81% of them seen once, and the ten largest clones take 3% to 4%. This entry belongs to a study of Ad26.COV2.S vaccination and SARS-CoV-2 variants. Study details: In the study, Ad26.COV2.S was injected intramuscularly once, or twice 56 days apart.

Study-wide findings and caveats: While placebo recipients had lower spike-specific TCR breadth, vaccine recipients had more. Post-vaccination breadth of spike-specific CD8+ and CD4+ T cell responses was reportedly substantial.

CDR3 length equals 13 residues. With 3 bases removed from V and 8 bases from J, the gap between germline ends came to 13 bases. Germline loops: CDR1 LGHDT, CDR2 YNNKEL (reference sequence). Treatment specified: over 15 received Ad26.COV2.S at low or high dose, single or two shots; about five received placebo; per-sample allocation not given. Sampling took place 63 days after the first vaccine or placebo injection. An Ad26 vector expressing Wuhan-strain SARS-CoV-2 spike served as the vaccine. The sequences come from peripheral blood, collected in a trial of Ad26.COV2.S vaccine versus placebo. This chain uses TRBV3-1 (or the pseudogene TRBV3-2) with TRBJ1-2; unclear D gene. The sequence came from a person between 18 and 65 years old who received the Ad26.COV2.S COVID-19 vaccine or a placebo. As DNA, the CDR3 is TGTGCCAGCAGCCAGCTCGGGGTTGAAGGCTACACCTTC. It encodes CASSQLGVEGYTF.